This T cell receptor beta chain was profiled in a study of blood T cell repertoires in COVID-19 (dated by TCRdb to the early 2020s). Regarding the research as a whole: Samples covering the acute and convalescent phases of COVID-19 were provided by collaborators in the United States, Italy and Spain. Deeply sampled blood TCRbeta repertoires from subjects exposed to, actively infected with, or recovered from COVID-19 were included in the dataset. Where available, HLA class I and class II types were obtained from metadata supplied by the sample provider rather than from assay-based typing. Samples came from the ongoing ImmuneRACE study (first 160 participants) plus 1,254 subjects from 6 global collaborators. The sample metadata nearly always contained a de-identified subject ID, COVID-19 status, age in years and sex. The repertoires were made available in a free public database intended to serve as a resource for research on the immune response to SARS-CoV-2. The prospective study material was composed of cDNA or gDNA derived from T cells, B-cell-depleted T cells, or PBMCs. Results the study describes overall, beyond this receptor: Clinical and demographic metadata were provided uncurated, with the amount varying by source and participant.

At one collaborating source in Seattle, patients were enrolled during active infection and were followed longitudinally through the course of disease. Each collaborating institution followed its own protocols to collect whole blood in K2EDTA tubes. For TCRbeta analysis, collaborators shipped samples in one of three forms: frozen whole blood, isolated PBMCs, or DNA extracted from either of those sample types. Regarding this clone: No antigen is known for it. Base qualities are not recorded, but no much larger clone differs from it by a single base.

TCRbeta CDR3 regions were amplified from genomic DNA by means of the immunoSEQ Assay, a bias-controlled multiplex PCR. The original methods were these. Nucleated cell counts per sample were estimated from amplification of reference gene primers within the assay. Sequence reads were collapsed and filtered to measure the absolute abundance of every unique TCRbeta CDR3 rearrangement. Productive Simpson clonality was computed per sample as the square root of Simpson's diversity index over productive rearrangements. TCRdb provides this immuneACCESS table in a form limited to in-frame rearrangements. Some clones are lacking; in checked studies, under half of them reflect an unresolved V gene, and why the rest are absent is not known. The V and J calls and clone size come from that table; D and trimming were worked out from the DNA. The sample includes fewer than 200,000 clones, with around 83% observed a single time. The top ten hold less than 10% of the sample.

This clonotype was obtained from a woman in her sixties or seventies with COVID-19, enrolled during active disease. The sample comprised peripheral blood.

CDR3 loop: CASSPLAAKETQYF. In nucleotide form, the sequence is TGTGCCAGCTCACCGCTAGCTGCGAAAGAGACCCAGTACTTC. The rearranged segments are TRBV18 and TRBJ2-5; TRBD2 could be the D gene, as 5 bases match. The V end loses 3 bases and the J end loses 3 bases, and a stretch of 11 bases separates them. Via the germline V gene, CDR1 is KGHSH and CDR2 LQKENI. The CDR3, from cysteine to phenylalanine, totals 14 residues. Left in the record is the CDR3 DNA by itself, 42 bases read in frame from the first base.